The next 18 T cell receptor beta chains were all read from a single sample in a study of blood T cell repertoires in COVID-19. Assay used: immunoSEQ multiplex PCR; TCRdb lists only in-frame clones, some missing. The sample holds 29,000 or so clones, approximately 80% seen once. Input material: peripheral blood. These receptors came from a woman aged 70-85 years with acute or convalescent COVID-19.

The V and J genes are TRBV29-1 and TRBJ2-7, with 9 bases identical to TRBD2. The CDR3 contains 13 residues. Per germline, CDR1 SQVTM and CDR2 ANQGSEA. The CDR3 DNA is TGCAGGTGTTACTCTAGCGGGACCTACGAGCAGTACTTC. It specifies CRCYSSGTYEQYF.

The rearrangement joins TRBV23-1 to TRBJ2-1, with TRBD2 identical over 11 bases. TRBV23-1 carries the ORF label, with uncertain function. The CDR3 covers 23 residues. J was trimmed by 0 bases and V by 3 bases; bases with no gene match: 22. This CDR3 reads CASSHRQRRSLAGAGLSYNEQFF. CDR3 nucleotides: TGCGCCAGCAGTCACCGGCAGAGAAGGTCACTAGCGGGAGCCGGTCTCTCCTACAATGAGCAGTTCTTC.

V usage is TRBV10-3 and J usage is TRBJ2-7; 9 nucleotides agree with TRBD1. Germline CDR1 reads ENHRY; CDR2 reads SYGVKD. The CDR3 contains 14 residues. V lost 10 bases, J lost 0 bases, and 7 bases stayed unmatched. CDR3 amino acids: CATRDRVFSYEQYF. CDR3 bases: TGTGCCACCAGGGACAGGGTCTTCTCCTACGAGCAGTACTTC.

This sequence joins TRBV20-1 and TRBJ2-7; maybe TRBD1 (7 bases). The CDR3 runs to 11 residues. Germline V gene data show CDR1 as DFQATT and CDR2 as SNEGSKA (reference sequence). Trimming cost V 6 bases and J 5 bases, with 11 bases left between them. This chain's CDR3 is CSAGRGDEQYF. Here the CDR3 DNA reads TGCAGTGCAGGCAGGGGGGACGAGCAGTACTTC.

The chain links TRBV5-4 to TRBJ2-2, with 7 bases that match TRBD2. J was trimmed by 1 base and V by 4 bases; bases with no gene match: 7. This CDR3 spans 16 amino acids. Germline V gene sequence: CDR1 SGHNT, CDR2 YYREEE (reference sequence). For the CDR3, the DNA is TGTGCCAGCAGCCCGTGGACTAGGGGGAACACCGGGGAGCTGTTTTTT. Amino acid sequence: CASSPWTRGNTGELFF.

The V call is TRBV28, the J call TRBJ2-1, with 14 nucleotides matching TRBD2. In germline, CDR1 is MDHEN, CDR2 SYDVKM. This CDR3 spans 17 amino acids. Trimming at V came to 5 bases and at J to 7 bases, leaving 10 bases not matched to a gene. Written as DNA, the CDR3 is TGTGCCAGCAGTCCGACGTCGACTAGCGGGAGGGTAAATGAGCAGTTCTTC. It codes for CASSPTSTSGRVNEQFF.

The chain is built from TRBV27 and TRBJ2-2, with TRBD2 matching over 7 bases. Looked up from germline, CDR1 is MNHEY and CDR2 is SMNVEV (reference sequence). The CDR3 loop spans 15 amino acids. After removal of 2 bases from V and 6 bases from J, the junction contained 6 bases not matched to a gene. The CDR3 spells CASSLLRERPGELFF. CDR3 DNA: TGTGCCAGCAGTTTACTGCGGGAGCGGCCCGGGGAGCTGTTTTTT.

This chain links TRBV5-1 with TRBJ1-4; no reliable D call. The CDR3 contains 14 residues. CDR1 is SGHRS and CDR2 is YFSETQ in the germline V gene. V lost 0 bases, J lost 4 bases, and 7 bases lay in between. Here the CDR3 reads CASSLATGNEKLFF. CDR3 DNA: TGCGCCAGCAGCTTGGCCACGGGTAATGAAAAACTGTTTTTT. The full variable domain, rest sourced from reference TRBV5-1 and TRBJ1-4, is KAGVTQTPRYLIKTRGQQVTLSCSPISGHRSVSWYQQTPGQGLQFLFEYFSETQRNKGNFPGRFSGRQFSNSRSEMNVSTLELGDSALYLCASSLATGNEKLFFGSGTQLSVL.

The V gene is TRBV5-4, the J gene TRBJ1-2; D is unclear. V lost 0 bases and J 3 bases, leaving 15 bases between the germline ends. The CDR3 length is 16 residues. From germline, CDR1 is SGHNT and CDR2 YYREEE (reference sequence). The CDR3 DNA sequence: TGTGCCAGCAGCTTGGAGCTAAGGCCGAGGGACTATGGCTACACCTTC. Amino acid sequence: CASSLELRPRDYGYTF.

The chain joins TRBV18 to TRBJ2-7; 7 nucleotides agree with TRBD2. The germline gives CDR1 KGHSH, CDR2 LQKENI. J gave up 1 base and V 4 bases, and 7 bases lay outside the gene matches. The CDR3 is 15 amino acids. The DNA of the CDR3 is TGTGCCAGCTCACGAGCGGGACCGACGTCCTACGAGCAGTACTTC. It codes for CASSRAGPTSYEQYF.

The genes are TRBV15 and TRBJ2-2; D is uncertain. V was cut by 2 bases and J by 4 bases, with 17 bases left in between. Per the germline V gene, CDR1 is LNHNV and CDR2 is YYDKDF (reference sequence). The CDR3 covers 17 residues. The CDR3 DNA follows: TGTGCCACCAGCAGACCATCGCAGGCTTGGCGCACCGGGGAGCTGTTTTTT. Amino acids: CATSRPSQAWRTGELFF. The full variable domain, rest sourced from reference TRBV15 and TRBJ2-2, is DAMVIQNPRYQVTQFGKPVTLSCSQTLNHNVMYWYQQKSSQAPKLLFHYYDKDFNNEADTPDNFQSRRPNTSFCFLDIRSPGLGDTAMYLCATSRPSQAWRTGELFFGEGSRLTVL.

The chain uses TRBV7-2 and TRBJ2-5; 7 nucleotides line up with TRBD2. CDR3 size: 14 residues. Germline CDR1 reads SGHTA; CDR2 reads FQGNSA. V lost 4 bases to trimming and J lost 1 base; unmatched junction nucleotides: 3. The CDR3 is CASSWGGTQETQYF. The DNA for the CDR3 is TGTGCCAGCAGCTGGGGGGGGACCCAAGAGACCCAGTACTTC.

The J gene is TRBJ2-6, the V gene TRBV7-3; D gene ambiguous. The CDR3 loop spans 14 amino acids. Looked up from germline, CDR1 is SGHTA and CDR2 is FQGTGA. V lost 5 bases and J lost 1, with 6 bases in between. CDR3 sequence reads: CASSLSSGANVLTF. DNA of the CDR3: TGTGCCAGCAGCCTTTCGTCTGGGGCCAACGTCCTGACTTTC.

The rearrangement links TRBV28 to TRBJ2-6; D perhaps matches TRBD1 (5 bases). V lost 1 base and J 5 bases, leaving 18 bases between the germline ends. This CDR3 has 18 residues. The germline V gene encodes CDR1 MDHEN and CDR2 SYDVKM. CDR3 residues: CASSLFSGGASRANVLTF. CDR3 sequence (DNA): TGTGCCAGCAGTTTATTTTCCGGTGGGGCTTCTCGGGCCAACGTCCTGACTTTC.

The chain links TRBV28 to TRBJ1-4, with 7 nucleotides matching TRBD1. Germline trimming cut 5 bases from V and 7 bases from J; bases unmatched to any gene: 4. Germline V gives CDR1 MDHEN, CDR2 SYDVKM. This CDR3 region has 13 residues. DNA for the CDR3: TGTGCCAGCAGTAAGACAGGGCTTGAAAAACTGTTTTTT. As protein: CASSKTGLEKLFF.

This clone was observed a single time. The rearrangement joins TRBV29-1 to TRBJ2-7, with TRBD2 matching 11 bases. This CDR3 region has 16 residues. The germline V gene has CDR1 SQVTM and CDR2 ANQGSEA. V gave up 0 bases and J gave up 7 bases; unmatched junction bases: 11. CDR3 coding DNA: TGCAGCGTTGAAGATTTTAGCGGGAGGGATGTGGTAGAGCAGTACTTC. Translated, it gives CSVEDFSGRDVVEQYF.

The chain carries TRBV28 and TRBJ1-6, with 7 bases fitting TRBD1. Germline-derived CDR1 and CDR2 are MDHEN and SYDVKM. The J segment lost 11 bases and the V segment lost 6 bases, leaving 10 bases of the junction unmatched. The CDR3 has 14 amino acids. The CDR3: CASRSGQMDPPLHF. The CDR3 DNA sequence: TGTGCCAGCAGGTCGGGACAGATGGACCCACCCCTCCACTTT.

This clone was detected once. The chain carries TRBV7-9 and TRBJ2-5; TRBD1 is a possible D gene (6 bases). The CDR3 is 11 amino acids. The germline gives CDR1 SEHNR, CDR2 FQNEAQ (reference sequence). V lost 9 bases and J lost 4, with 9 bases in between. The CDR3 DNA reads TGTGCCAGTTCGACAGGAGAGACCCAGTACTTC. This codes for CASSTGETQYF.